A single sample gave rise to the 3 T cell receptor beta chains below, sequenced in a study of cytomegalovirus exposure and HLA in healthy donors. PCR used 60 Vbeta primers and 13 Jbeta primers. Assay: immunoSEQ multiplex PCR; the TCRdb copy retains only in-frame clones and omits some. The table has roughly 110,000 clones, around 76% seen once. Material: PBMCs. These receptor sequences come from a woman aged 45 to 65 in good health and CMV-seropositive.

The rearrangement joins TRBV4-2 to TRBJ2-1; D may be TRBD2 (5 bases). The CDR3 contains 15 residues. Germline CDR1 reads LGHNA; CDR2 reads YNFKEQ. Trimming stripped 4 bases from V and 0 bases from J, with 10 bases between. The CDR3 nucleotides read TGTGCCAGCAGCCTCCTGGGGAGCTCCTACAATGAGCAGTTCTTC. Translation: CASSLLGSSYNEQFF.

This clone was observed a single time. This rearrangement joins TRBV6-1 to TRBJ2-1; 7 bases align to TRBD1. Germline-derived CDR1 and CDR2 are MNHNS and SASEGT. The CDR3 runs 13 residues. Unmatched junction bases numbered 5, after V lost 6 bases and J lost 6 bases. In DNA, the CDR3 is TGTGCCAGCAGCCTCACAGGGGTCAATGAGCAGTTCTTC. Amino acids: CASSLTGVNEQFF.

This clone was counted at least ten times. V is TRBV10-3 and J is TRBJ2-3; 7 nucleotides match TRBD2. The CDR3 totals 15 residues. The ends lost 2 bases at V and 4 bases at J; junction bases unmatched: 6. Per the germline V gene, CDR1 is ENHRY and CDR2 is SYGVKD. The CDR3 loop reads CAISETAGSADTQYF. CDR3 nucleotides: TGTGCCATCAGTGAGACAGCGGGGAGCGCAGATACGCAGTATTTT.